This TCR beta chain was recorded in a study of blood T cell repertoires in COVID-19. On the study more broadly: The study drew acute and convalescent COVID-19 samples from the United States, Italy and Spain. Sample material is recorded as cDNA or gDNA derived from T cells, B-cell-depleted T cells, or PBMCs.

V was shortened by 3 bases and J by 9 bases, with 9 bases between the two germline ends. The CDR3 spans 11 residues. Here immunoSEQ multiplex PCR was the method, and the copy in TCRdb shows in-frame clones only, minus some. The data show about 270,000 clones, around 86% seen once. The receptor was isolated from a man aged 50-59 years with acute or convalescent COVID-19. The sequencing sample was made of peripheral blood. This chain connects TRBV12-3 or TRBV12-4 to TRBJ2-7; D gene uncertain. CDR3 protein: CASSFGGGQYF. DNA for the CDR3: TGTGCCAGCAGTTTCGGTGGCGGGCAGTACTTC.